The 9 T cell receptor beta chains below all came from one sample that was sequenced in a study of CD8 T cells in Susac syndrome. Random hexamers were used to reverse transcribe the RNA input (about 0.45 to 1 ug). TCRdb passed the immunoSEQ multiplex PCR reads through MiXCR, listing each CDR3 protein once. The table lists more than 250,000 distinct CDR3 sequences, 90% to 95% of them singletons. The sample was CD4+ T cells from PBMCs. Receptors originate from a human donor with multiple sclerosis.

The rearrangement links TRBV4-2 to TRBJ2-5; D perhaps matches TRBD1 (6 bases). With 0 bases removed from V and 5 bases from J, the gap between germline ends came to 10 bases. Germline V CDR1 and CDR2: LGHNA, YNFKEQ. This CDR3 contains 14 residues. CDR3 nucleotide sequence: TGTGCCAGCAGCCAAGAATGGGGGCTGGAGACCCAGTACTTC. Amino acid sequence: CASSQEWGLETQYF.

The chain combines TRBV13 with TRBJ1-2; 10 bases map to TRBD1. Germline trimming cut 5 bases from V and 7 bases from J; bases unmatched to any gene: 10. The CDR3 has 15 amino acids. Germline CDR1 is PRHDT and CDR2 is FYEKMQ (reference sequence). The DNA of the CDR3 is TGTGCCAGCAGCCCTAGACAGGGGGCAAGTAGTGGCTACACCTTC. Its protein is CASSPRQGASSGYTF.

The V gene is TRBV10-3, the J gene TRBJ1-1; D remains ambiguous. Trimming cost V 4 bases and J 3 bases, with 9 bases left between them. This CDR3 has 13 amino acids. From germline, CDR1 is ENHRY and CDR2 SYGVKD. This CDR3 reads CAISGKTDTEAFF. CDR3 sequence (DNA): TGTGCCATCAGTGGCAAGACGGACACTGAAGCTTTCTTT.

CDR3 nucleotides: TGTGCCAGCAGCTTAGTACCCCTAGCGGGAAACGAGCAGTACTTC. Amino acid sequence: CASSLVPLAGNEQYF. The gene calls are TRBV7-9 and TRBJ2-7, with 9 bases aligning to TRBD2. Per the germline V gene, CDR1 is SEHNR and CDR2 is FQNEAQ (reference sequence). Losses at the gene ends were 1 base for V and 5 bases for J; bases not matched to a gene: 6. The CDR3 extends over 15 amino acids.

The genes are TRBV20-1 and TRBJ1-1; TRBD1 agrees at 7 bases. V trimming: 0 bases; J trimming: 2 bases; junction bases outside the gene matches: 3. Germline V gene data show CDR1 as DFQATT and CDR2 as SNEGSKA (reference sequence). The CDR3 covers 14 residues. The CDR3 sequence: CSARDRDSNTEAFF. As DNA, the CDR3 is TGCAGTGCTAGAGATCGGGACAGCAACACTGAAGCTTTCTTT.

This clonotype was seen a single time. The chain is built from TRBV20-1 and TRBJ2-5, with unresolved D. The CDR3 sequence is 13 residues long. Germline V lookup: CDR1 DFQATT, CDR2 SNEGSKA (reference sequence). Trimming removed 3 bases from V and 7 bases from J, with 15 bases in between. CDR3 in amino acids: CSASVAFTGTQYF. DNA of the CDR3: TGCAGTGCTAGTGTGGCCTTCACGGGGACCCAGTACTTC.

The genes are TRBV7-9 and TRBJ2-7; weak D call: TRBD2 (6 bases). CDR3 length equals 14 residues. In germline, CDR1 is SEHNR, CDR2 FQNEAQ (reference sequence). V dropped 5 bases and J dropped 0 bases, with 11 bases sitting between them. CDR3: CASSRDGSSYEQYF. The CDR3 DNA is TGTGCCAGCAGCCGGGACGGGAGCTCCTACGAGCAGTACTTC.

The chain uses TRBV6-5 and TRBJ2-2; the match to TRBD2 covers 12 bases. From germline, CDR1 is MNHEY and CDR2 SVGAGI. V lost 1 base and J lost 7; bases outside the gene matches: 7. This CDR3 is built from 17 residues. In DNA form, the CDR3 reads TGTGCCAGCAGTTACTTGCTAGCGGGGGGGCGGGGCGGGGAGCTGTTTTTT. Translating it yields CASSYLLAGGRGGELFF.

This clonotype occurred once. The J gene is TRBJ1-5, the V gene TRBV20-1; no clear D. The V and J ends lost 1 base and 0 bases respectively, with 10 bases between them. In germline, CDR1 is DFQATT, CDR2 SNEGSKA (reference sequence). The CDR3 runs to 15 residues. The CDR3 sequence: CSARVGGVSNQPQHF. CDR3 nucleotide sequence: TGCAGTGCTAGAGTAGGCGGGGTTAGCAATCAGCCCCAGCATTTT.